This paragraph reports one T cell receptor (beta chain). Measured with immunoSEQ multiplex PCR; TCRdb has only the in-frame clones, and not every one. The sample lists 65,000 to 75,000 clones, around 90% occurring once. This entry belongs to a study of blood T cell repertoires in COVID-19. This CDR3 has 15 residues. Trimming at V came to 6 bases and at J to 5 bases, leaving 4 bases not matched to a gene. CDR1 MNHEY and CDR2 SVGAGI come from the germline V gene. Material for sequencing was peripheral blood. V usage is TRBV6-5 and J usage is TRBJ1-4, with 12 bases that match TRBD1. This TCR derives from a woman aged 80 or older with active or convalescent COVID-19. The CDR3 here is CASSQGTGGNEKLFF. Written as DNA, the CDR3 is TGTGCCAGCAGCCAGGGGACAGGGGGCAATGAAAAACTGTTTTTT.